This passage covers 5 T cell receptor beta chains from one sample sequenced in a study of blood T cells in healthy people across ages. The second PCR ran about 6 to 11 cycles with a sample-barcoded 5' primer and J-beta primers. TCRdb passed the 5' RACE reads through MiXCR, listing each CDR3 protein once. The data show 650,000 to 1,000,000 distinct CDR3 sequences, about 37% seen once. The sequenced sample was blood. Every receptor here comes from a man younger than 35 in good health.

The table lists this clonotype with many counts. This chain uses TRBV7-2 with TRBJ2-3, with D possibly being TRBD1 or TRBD2 (5 bases each). Trimming removed 2 bases from V and 6 bases from J, with 9 bases in between. The CDR3 is made up of 13 amino acids. From germline, CDR1 is SGHTA and CDR2 FQGNSA. CDR3: CASSLWGTDTQYF. CDR3 bases: TGTGCCAGCAGCTTATGGGGGACGGATACGCAGTATTTT.

The chain couples TRBV5-8 to TRBJ2-2, with D possibly matching TRBD2 (7 bases). The CDR3 totals 14 residues. Per germline, CDR1 SGHTS and CDR2 YDEGEE. Deletions cut 5 bases from V and 3 bases from J, with 11 bases between. The CDR3 nucleotides read TGTGCCAGCAGTCGGGGGGCTGACACCGGGGAGCTGTTTTTT. Amino acids: CASSRGADTGELFF.

In its sample, this clonotype was seen a few times. The chain employs TRBV4-2 and TRBJ2-7; the D call may be TRBD1 or TRBD2 (5 bases each). The CDR3 runs to 17 residues. V gave up 1 base and J gave up 0 bases, with 16 bases separating them. Germline CDR1 LGHNA, CDR2 YNFKEQ. CDR3 protein: CASSQARDAESSYEQYF. CDR3 DNA sequence: TGTGCCAGCAGCCAAGCCCGGGACGCGGAGAGCTCCTACGAGCAGTACTTC.

The chain carries TRBV4-3 and TRBJ1-4; possible D gene TRBD1, 5 bases. CDR1 LGHNA and CDR2 YSLEER come from the germline V gene. V was clipped by 4 bases and J by 7 bases, with 16 bases between them. The CDR3 length is 15 residues. DNA for the CDR3: TGCGCCAGCAGCCCTCTGGAGGGGAAGGGTGAAAAACTGTTTTTT. Residues: CASSPLEGKGEKLFF.

V is TRBV12-3 or TRBV12-4 and J is TRBJ2-1, with 7 positions matching TRBD1. This CDR3 has 15 residues. V shed 2 bases and J 6 bases; nucleotides not matched to a gene: 7. CDR3 sequence (DNA): TGTGCCAGCAGTTTAAGAGGGGGCGCCTTCAATGAGCAGTTCTTC. The encoded protein is CASSLRGGAFNEQFF.